The next 27 T cell receptor beta chains were all read from a single sample in a study of shared clonotypes between healthy human individuals. TCRdb's copy holds only in-frame clones and misses some; the assay was immunoSEQ multiplex PCR. The table includes about 960,000 clones, over 75% detected once. Source material: memory CD4+ T cells sorted from blood. Subset: CD45RA-negative fraction. Source of these receptors: a man aged 18 to 30 in good health.

The DNA of the CDR3 is TGTGCCAGTAGTATGCCATCGGGAGGGAAATCCTACAATGAGCAGTTCTTC. The encoded protein is CASSMPSGGKSYNEQFF. The chain employs TRBV19 and TRBJ2-1; 8 nucleotides agree with TRBD2. Germline V gene lookup returns CDR1 LNHDA and CDR2 SQIVND (reference sequence). The J segment lost 1 base and the V segment lost 3 bases, leaving 8 bases of the junction unmatched. This CDR3 has 17 amino acids.

The chain employs TRBV7-2 and TRBJ2-7; 8 nucleotides line up with TRBD2. CDR3 length equals 14 residues. After removal of 6 bases from V and 3 bases from J, the junction contained 7 bases not matched to a gene. CDR1 is SGHTA and CDR2 is FQGNSA in the germline V gene. The CDR3 DNA is TGTGCCAGCAGTACGGGGCTAGCGGGCTACGAGCAGTACTTC. Its protein is CASSTGLAGYEQYF.

The chain employs TRBV28 and TRBJ1-4, with a tentative D call TRBD1 (6 bases). This CDR3 is built from 14 residues. Trimming took off 3 bases at V and 7 bases at J, with 12 bases between the two ends. Germline-derived CDR1 and CDR2 are MDHEN and SYDVKM. In DNA form, the CDR3 reads TGTGCCAGCAGTTTTGGGGGCGCCGGTGAAAAACTGTTTTTT. Translated: CASSFGGAGEKLFF.

Comments on this clone: This same CDR3 is encoded by further DNA sequences in the sample. The chain is built from TRBV5-1 and TRBJ2-1; 13 bases match TRBD2. CDR3 length equals 16 residues. The V gene's germline CDR1 is SGHRS and CDR2 YFSETQ. V trimming: 4 bases; J trimming: 2 bases; junction bases outside the gene matches: 3. CDR3 sequence (DNA): TGCGCCAGCAGCCTTGGACTAGCGGGGGCCTACAATGAGCAGTTCTTC. It specifies CASSLGLAGAYNEQFF.

CDR3 in DNA: TGTGCCAGCACTCCTCCTAAAGGGATCCGGAGCACTGAAGCTTTCTTT. The encoded protein is CASTPPKGIRSTEAFF. The chain joins TRBV28 to TRBJ1-1; D unresolved. The CDR3 is 16 residues long. V shed 7 bases and J shed 4 bases, with 22 bases lying between them. Germline V lookup: CDR1 MDHEN, CDR2 SYDVKM.

The chain carries TRBV6-1 and TRBJ2-3, with TRBD2 matching over 8 bases. The junction had 9 bases not matched to a gene; V was cut back by 4 bases and J by 3 bases. Germline CDR1 and CDR2: MNHNS and SASEGT. The CDR3 consists of 16 residues. The CDR3 DNA reads TGTGCCAGCAGTGGTGCAGCGGGAGAAAAAACAGATACGCAGTATTTT. Its translation: CASSGAAGEKTDTQYF.

The rearrangement uses TRBV7-2 and TRBJ1-3; D is uncertain. V was shortened by 0 bases and J by 0 bases, with 15 bases between the two germline ends. Germline loops: CDR1 SGHTA, CDR2 FQGNSA. The CDR3 sequence is 18 residues long. CDR3 DNA: TGTGCCAGCAGCTTAGCCTTTTCCAGCGCTAGCTCTGGAAACACCATATATTTT. Its protein product is CASSLAFSSASSGNTIYF.

The chain links TRBV7-2 to TRBJ2-5, with D possibly TRBD1 on 5 matching bases. Trimming removed 1 base at V and 7 bases at J, with 13 bases between. Looked up from germline, CDR1 is SGHTA and CDR2 is FQGNSA. This CDR3 contains 14 residues. In nucleotides, the CDR3 is TGTGCCAGCAGCTTAGGGACACGGGCAGGGACCCAGTACTTC. This codes for CASSLGTRAGTQYF.

For this clone: At the DNA level, this CDR3 is encoded by other sequences in the same sample as well. The rearrangement links TRBV18 to TRBJ2-7, with 8 bases aligning to TRBD2. The CDR3 contains 12 residues. The trim removed 3 bases at V and 7 bases at J, leaving 2 bases unmatched. Germline assignment: CDR1 KGHSH and CDR2 LQKENI. Here the CDR3 DNA reads TGTGCCAGCTCACCCCCGGGGGGGGAGCAGTACTTC. This codes for CASSPPGGEQYF.

Comments on this clone: Within the sample, other DNA sequences also encode this same CDR3. The chain uses TRBV5-1 and TRBJ1-1, with D possibly matching TRBD1 (5 bases). This CDR3 has 14 residues. Germline V CDR1 and CDR2: SGHRS, YFSETQ. V was shortened by 0 bases and J by 0 bases, with 6 bases between the two germline ends. This CDR3 is CASSLGGMNTEAFF. The CDR3 DNA reads as TGCGCCAGCAGCTTGGGGGGCATGAACACTGAAGCTTTCTTT.

This chain connects TRBV21-1 to TRBJ1-1; the table's D call of TRBD1 was not tested on the DNA. TRBV21-1 is shown as a pseudogene. This CDR3 is 16 amino acids long. DNA of the CDR3: TGTGCCAGCAGCAAAGCCCCCAGGGGCCAGAACACTGAAGCTTTCTTT. Protein: CASSKAPRGQNTEAFF.

This clone was seen a handful of times. V is TRBV6-5 and J is TRBJ1-6, with 8 bases identical to TRBD1. With 2 bases clipped from V and 14 bases from J, the junction kept 5 bases outside the gene matches. Germline CDR1 is MNHEY and CDR2 is SVGAGI. This CDR3 is built from 13 residues. DNA of the CDR3: TGTGCCAGCAGTTACATCACGGACAGGGCCCTCCACTTT. Amino acids: CASSYITDRALHF.

This chain joins TRBV5-6 and TRBJ2-2, with D perhaps assigned TRBD1 or TRBD2 (5 bases each). Germline loops: CDR1 SGHDT, CDR2 YYEEEE. V lost 2 bases to trimming and J lost 7 bases, with 15 bases between them. CDR3 length: 15 amino acids. The CDR3 DNA follows: TGTGCCAGCAGCTTAGGGCGGCTTGGGGGCGGGGAGCTGTTTTTT. Encoded protein: CASSLGRLGGGELFF. The full variable domain, with the rest looked up from reference TRBV5-6 and TRBJ2-2, is DAGVTQSPTHLIKTRGQQVTLRCSPKSGHDTVSWYQQALGQGPQFIFQYYEEEERQRGNFPDRFSGHQFPNYSSELNVNALLLGDSALYLCASSLGRLGGGELFFGEGSRLTVL.

The chain has TRBV10-3 and TRBJ1-6; D gene ambiguous. This CDR3 has 12 residues. From germline, CDR1 is ENHRY and CDR2 SYGVKD. Trimming removed 9 bases from V and 5 bases from J, with 8 bases in between. The CDR3 DNA sequence: TGTGCCATTGGAGAGAATAATTCACCCCTCCACTTT. Translating gives CAIGENNSPLHF.

Only one count was recorded for this clone. CDR3 loop: CASTGQISGNTIYF. The CDR3 DNA sequence: TGTGCCAGCACCGGACAAATCTCTGGAAACACCATATATTTT. The chain is built from TRBV28 and TRBJ1-3, with D perhaps matching TRBD1 (5 bases). Between the trimmed V and J ends, which lost 7 bases and 0 bases, there was a span of 10 bases. The CDR3 is 14 residues long. Germline CDR1 MDHEN, CDR2 SYDVKM.

A word on this clone: This sample also contains other DNA sequences that code for the same CDR3. The chain has TRBV5-1 and TRBJ2-5, with D possibly being TRBD1 (5 bases). CDR3 length: 14 residues. Germline V gene data show CDR1 as SGHRS and CDR2 as YFSETQ. The V end lost 0 bases, the J end lost 4 bases, and 10 bases lay between the germline ends. The CDR3 DNA is TGCGCCAGCAGCTTGGGGGGCCCTGGAGAGACCCAGTACTTC. Translation: CASSLGGPGETQYF.

This clone appeared a few times. Other nucleotide sequences from this sample produce the same CDR3. The gene calls are TRBV5-8 and TRBJ2-3; 7 positions match TRBD2. V was clipped by 2 bases and J by 3 bases; unmatched bases: 9. Per the germline V gene, CDR1 is SGHTS and CDR2 is YDEGEE. The CDR3 totals 16 residues. This chain's CDR3 is CASSFLAGVGTDTQYF. DNA for the CDR3: TGTGCCAGCAGCTTTTTGGCGGGAGTTGGGACAGATACGCAGTATTTT.

This clone was seen only a few times. CDR3 nucleotide sequence: TGTGCCAGCAGTTTCGGCGGAACCTTCTACGAGCAGTACTTC. Translation gives CASSFGGTFYEQYF. The chain couples TRBV28 to TRBJ2-7; D is unresolved. Trimming took off 3 bases at V and 3 bases at J, with 12 bases between the two ends. This CDR3 comprises 14 residues. Germline CDR1 and CDR2: MDHEN and SYDVKM.

With respect to this clone: Other DNA sequences within the sample encode an identical CDR3. V gene TRBV7-2 combines with J gene TRBJ2-7; 8 nucleotides agree with TRBD2. J was trimmed by 3 bases and V by 3 bases; bases with no gene match: 1. CDR1 and CDR2 from the germline V gene are SGHTA and FQGNSA. The CDR3 sequence is 13 residues long. The CDR3 DNA is TGTGCCAGCAGCTTGAGCGGGGGCTACGAGCAGTACTTC. It translates to CASSLSGGYEQYF. Variable domain in full (rest from reference TRBV7-2 and TRBJ2-7): GAGVSQSPSNKVTEKGKDVELRCDPISGHTALYWYRQSLGQGLEFLIYFQGNSAPDKSGLPSDRFSAERTGGSVSTLTIQRTQQEDSAVYLCASSLSGGYEQYFGPGTRLTVT.

The chain joins TRBV6-1 to TRBJ2-7; TRBD2 matches 8 bases. Trimming took 2 bases from V and 2 from J; bases not matched to a gene: 5. CDR3 size: 15 residues. Germline CDR1 MNHNS, CDR2 SASEGT. Written as DNA, the CDR3 is TGTGCCAGCAGTGAATATAGCGGGGCCACCTACGAGCAGTACTTC. Residues: CASSEYSGATYEQYF.

The rearrangement joins TRBV7-9 to TRBJ2-5, with D unclear. The germline CDR1 and CDR2 sequences are SEHNR and FQNEAQ (reference sequence). This CDR3 spans 15 amino acids. The V gene lost 1 base and the J gene lost 5 bases, with 14 bases spanning the gap. CDR3 amino acids: CASSLDEKGGETQYF. The DNA of the CDR3 is TGTGCCAGCAGCTTAGATGAAAAGGGTGGGGAGACCCAGTACTTC.

This chain joins TRBV5-1 and TRBJ2-3; 7 bases are shared with TRBD1. V shed 4 bases, J shed 6 bases, and the junction held 11 bases outside the gene matches. The CDR3 runs 15 residues. In germline, CDR1 is SGHRS, CDR2 YFSETQ. CDR3 amino acids: CASSTGRQGVDTQYF. The CDR3 DNA is TGCGCCAGCAGCACGGGTAGACAGGGTGTGGATACGCAGTATTTT.

The chain joins TRBV7-2 to TRBJ2-1, with 7 bases lining up with TRBD2. The CDR3 covers 12 residues. The V gene end was trimmed by 4 bases and the J gene end by 16 bases; junction bases not matched to a gene: 10. The germline V gene has CDR1 SGHTA and CDR2 FQGNSA. CDR3 region: CASSYGWEGLFF. As DNA, the CDR3 is TGTGCCAGCAGCTATGGGTGGGAGGGCCTCTTCTTC.

The chain carries TRBV28 and TRBJ1-1; 7 bases line up with TRBD1. CDR3 length: 16 amino acids. After removal of 4 bases from V and 1 base from J, the junction contained 9 bases not matched to a gene. Germline V gene sequence: CDR1 MDHEN, CDR2 SYDVKM. The CDR3: CASSSPRGGWNTEAFF. As DNA, the CDR3 is TGTGCCAGCAGTTCCCCCAGGGGGGGATGGAACACTGAAGCTTTCTTT.

The V call is TRBV28, the J call TRBJ1-2, with TRBD1 matching over 8 bases. V gave up 7 bases and J gave up 8 bases; unmatched junction bases: 6. Germline-derived CDR1 and CDR2 are MDHEN and SYDVKM. This CDR3 region has 12 residues. The CDR3 sequence is CASKQGGGGYTF. The CDR3 bases are TGTGCCAGCAAACAGGGGGGAGGAGGCTACACCTTC.

The J gene is TRBJ2-2, the V gene TRBV9; D is unresolved. The CDR3 length is 12 residues. Germline CDR1 reads SGDLS; CDR2 reads YYNGEE. V was clipped by 4 bases and J by 5 bases, with 6 bases between them. CDR3 amino acids: CASSLMTGELFF. The CDR3 nucleotides are TGTGCCAGCAGCCTCATGACCGGGGAGCTGTTTTTT.

The chain employs TRBV5-1 and TRBJ2-3; 8 bases match TRBD2. Germline trimming cut 4 bases from V and 6 bases from J; bases unmatched to any gene: 10. The germline V gene has CDR1 SGHRS and CDR2 YFSETQ. CDR3 size: 15 residues. The CDR3 protein is CASSPPSGGLDTQYF. CDR3 bases: TGCGCCAGCAGCCCGCCCAGCGGGGGACTGGATACGCAGTATTTT. The whole variable domain, remainder taken from reference TRBV5-1 and TRBJ2-3, is KAGVTQTPRYLIKTRGQQVTLSCSPISGHRSVSWYQQTPGQGLQFLFEYFSETQRNKGNFPGRFSGRQFSNSRSEMNVSTLELGDSALYLCASSPPSGGLDTQYFGPGTRLTVL.